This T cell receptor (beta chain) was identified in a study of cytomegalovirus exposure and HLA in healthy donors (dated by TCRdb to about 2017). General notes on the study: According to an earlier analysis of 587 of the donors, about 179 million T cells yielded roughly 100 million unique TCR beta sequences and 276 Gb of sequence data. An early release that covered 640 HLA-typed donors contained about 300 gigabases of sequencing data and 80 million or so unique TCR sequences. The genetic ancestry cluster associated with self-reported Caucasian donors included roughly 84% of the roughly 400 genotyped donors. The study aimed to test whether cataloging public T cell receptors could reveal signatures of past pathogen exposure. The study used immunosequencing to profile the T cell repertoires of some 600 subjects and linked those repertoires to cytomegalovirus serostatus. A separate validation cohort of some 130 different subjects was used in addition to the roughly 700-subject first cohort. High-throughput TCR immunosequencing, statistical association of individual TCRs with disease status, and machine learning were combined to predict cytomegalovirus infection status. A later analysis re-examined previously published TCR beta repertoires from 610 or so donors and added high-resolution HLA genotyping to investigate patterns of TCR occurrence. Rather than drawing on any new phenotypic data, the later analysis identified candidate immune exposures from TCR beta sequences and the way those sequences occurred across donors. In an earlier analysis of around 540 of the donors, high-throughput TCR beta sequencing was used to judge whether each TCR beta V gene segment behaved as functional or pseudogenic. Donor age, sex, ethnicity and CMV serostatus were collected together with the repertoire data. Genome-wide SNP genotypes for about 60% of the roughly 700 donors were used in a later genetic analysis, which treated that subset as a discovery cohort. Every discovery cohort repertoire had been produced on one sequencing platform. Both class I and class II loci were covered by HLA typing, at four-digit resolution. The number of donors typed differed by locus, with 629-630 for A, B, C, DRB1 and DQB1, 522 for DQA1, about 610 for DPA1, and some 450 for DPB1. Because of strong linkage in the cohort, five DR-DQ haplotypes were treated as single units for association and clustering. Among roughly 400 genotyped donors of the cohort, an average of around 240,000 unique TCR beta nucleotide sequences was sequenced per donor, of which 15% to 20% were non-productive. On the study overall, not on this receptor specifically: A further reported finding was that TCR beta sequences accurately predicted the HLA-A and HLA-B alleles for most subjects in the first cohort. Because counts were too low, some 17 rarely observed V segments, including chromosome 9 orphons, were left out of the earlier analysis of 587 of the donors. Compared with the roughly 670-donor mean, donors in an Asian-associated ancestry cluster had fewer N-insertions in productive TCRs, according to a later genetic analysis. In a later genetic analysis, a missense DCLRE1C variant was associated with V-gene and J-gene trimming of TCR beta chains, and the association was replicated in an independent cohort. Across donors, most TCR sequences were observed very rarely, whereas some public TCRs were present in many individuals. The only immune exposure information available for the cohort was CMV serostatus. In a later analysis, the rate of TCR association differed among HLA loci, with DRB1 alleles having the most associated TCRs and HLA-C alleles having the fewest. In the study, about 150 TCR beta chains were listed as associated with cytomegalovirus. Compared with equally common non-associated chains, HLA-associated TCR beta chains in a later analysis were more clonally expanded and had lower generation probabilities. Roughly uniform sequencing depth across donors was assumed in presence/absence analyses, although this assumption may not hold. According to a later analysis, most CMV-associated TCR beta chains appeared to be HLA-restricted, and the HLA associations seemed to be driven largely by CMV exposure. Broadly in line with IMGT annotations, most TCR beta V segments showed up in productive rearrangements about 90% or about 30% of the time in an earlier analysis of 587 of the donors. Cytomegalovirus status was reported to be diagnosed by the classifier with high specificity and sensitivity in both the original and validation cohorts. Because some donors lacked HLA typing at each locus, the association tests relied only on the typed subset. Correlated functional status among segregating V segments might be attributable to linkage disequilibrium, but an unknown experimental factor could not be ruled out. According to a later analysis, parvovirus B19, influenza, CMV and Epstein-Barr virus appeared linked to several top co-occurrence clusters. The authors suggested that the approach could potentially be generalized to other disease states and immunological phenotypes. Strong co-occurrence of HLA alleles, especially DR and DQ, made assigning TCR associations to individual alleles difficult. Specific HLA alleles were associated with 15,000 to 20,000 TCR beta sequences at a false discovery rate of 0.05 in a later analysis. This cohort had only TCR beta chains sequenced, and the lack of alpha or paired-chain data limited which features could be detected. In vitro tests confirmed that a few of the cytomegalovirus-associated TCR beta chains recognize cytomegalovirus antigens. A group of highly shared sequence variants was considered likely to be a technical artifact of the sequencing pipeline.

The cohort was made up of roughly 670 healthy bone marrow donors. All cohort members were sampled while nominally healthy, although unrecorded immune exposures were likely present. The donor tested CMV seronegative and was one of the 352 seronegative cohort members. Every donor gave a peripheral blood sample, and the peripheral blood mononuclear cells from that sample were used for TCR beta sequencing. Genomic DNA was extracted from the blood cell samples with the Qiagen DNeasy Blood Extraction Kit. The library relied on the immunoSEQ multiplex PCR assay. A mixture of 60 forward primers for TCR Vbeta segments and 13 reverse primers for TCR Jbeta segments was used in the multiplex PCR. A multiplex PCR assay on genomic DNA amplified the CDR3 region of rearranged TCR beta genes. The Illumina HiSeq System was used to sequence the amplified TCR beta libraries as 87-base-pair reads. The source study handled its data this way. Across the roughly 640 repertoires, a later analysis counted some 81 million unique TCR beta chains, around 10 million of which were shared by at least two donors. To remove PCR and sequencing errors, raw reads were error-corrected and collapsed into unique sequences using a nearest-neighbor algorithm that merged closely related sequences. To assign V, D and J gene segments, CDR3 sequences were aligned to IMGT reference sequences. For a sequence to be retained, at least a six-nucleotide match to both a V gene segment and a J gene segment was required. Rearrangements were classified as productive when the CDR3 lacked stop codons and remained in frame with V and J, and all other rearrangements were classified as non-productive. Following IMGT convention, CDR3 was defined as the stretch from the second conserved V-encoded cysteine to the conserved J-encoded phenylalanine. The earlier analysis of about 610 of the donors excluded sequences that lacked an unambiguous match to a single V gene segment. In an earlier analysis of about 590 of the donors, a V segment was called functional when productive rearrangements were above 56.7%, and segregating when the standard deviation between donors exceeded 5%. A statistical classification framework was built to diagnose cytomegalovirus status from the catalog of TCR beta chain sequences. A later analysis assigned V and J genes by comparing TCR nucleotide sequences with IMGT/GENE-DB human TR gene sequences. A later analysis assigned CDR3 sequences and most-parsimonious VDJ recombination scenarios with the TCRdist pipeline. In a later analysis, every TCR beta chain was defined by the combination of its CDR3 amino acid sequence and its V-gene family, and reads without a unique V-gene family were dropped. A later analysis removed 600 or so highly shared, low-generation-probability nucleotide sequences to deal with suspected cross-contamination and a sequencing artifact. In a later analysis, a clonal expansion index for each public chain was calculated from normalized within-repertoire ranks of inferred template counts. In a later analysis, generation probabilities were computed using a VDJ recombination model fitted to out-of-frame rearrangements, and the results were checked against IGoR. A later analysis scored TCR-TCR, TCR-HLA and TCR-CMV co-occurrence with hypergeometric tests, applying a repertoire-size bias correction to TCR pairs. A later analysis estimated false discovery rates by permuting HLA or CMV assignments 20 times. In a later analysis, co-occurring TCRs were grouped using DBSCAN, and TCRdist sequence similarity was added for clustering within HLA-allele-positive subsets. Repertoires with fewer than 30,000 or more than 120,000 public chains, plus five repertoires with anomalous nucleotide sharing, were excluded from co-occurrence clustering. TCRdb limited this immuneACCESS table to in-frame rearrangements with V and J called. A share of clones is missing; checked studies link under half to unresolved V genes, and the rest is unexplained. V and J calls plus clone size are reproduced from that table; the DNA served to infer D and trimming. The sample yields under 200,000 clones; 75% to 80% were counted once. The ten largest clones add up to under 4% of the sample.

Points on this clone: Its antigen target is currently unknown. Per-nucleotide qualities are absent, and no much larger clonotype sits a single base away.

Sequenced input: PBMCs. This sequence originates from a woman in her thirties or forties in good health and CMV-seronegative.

DNA sequence: TGCGCCAGCAGTCAATCGAAAGGGGGCGCGATCCCAGATACGCAGTATTTT. This is translated as CASSQSKGGAIPDTQYF. The rearrangement joined TRBV23-1 to TRBJ2-3; 7 bases in the middle match TRBD1. TRBV23-1 is given ORF status, its function remaining uncertain. Trimmed from V: 0 bases; trimmed from J: 4 bases; junction bases lacking a gene match: 10. Taken from cysteine to phenylalanine, the CDR3 has 17 residues. CDR3 DNA is the only sequence kept; it has 51 bases, read in frame from the first base.